This TCR beta chain was sequenced during a study of shared clonotypes between healthy human individuals. Study-wide findings and caveats: Estimated richness values were generally larger in naive subsets than in memory subsets. Clonotypes which were not shared had lower generation probabilities than clonotypes that all four donors shared.

At deep level, the assay was performed. Template for every sorted-subset replicate PCR totaled 150 to 250 ng DNA, around 33,000 T cell genomes. Clones were sequenced by immunoSEQ multiplex PCR, and TCRdb holds only the in-frame ones, with some missing. The sample holds 2.5 million or so clones, more than 90% seen once. In the case of this clone: The antigen remains unidentified.

J gave up 0 bases and V 4 bases, and 2 bases lay outside the gene matches. Germline CDR1 MNHEY, CDR2 SVGAGI. The CDR3 length is 16 residues. The source is a man aged 18 to 35 in good health. The chain uses TRBV6-5 and TRBJ2-6; 8 bases agree with TRBD1. Sequenced: naive CD4+ T cells sorted from blood. Subset noted: CD45RA+ positively selected. Here the CDR3 reads CASSSGGASGANVLTF. The CDR3 DNA sequence: TGTGCCAGCAGTTCAGGGGGCGCCTCTGGGGCCAACGTCCTGACTTTC.